The clone carrying this TCR beta chain showed up just once. The data derive from a study of shared clonotypes between healthy human individuals. Whole-study context: CD8 memory received one plate per donor, CD8 naive two, CD4 memory three and CD4 naive three.

Libraries were prepared by immunoSEQ multiplex PCR; TCRdb keeps only in-frame clonotypes and omits some of them. The sample shows approximately 640,000 clones, roughly 70% of them seen only once. The receptor was derived from a woman in her twenties or thirties in good health. The sample comprised memory CD4+ T cells sorted from blood. Documented subset: CD45RA-negative fraction.

The CDR3 protein is CASSLAGTQRTYEQYF. Written as DNA, the CDR3 is TGTGCCAGCAGCTTAGCCGGGACGCAGAGAACCTACGAGCAGTACTTC. This rearrangement joins TRBV7-2 to TRBJ2-5; D possibly matches TRBD1 or TRBD2 (5 bases each). The J call may be in error: the DNA end matches TRBJ2-7 better. This CDR3 is built from 16 residues. Per the germline V gene, CDR1 is SGHTA and CDR2 is FQGNSA.